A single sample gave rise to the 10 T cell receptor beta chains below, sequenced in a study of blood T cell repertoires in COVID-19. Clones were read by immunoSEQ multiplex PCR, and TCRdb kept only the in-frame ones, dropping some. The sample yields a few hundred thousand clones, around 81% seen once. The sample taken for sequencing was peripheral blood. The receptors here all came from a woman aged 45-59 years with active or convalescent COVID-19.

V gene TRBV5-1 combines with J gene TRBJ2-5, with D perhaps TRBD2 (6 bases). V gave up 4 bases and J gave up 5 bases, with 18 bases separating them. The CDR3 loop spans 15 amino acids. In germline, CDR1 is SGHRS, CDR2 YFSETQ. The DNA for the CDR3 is TGCGCCAGCAGCGGAGGGACGGGAAGGAGGGAGACCCAGTACTTC. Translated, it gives CASSGGTGRRETQYF.

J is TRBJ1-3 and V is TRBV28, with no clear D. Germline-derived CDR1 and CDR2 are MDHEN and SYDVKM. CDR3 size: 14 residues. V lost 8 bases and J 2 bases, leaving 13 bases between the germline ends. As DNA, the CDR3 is TGTGCCAGCGTTCTTTCTGGGCCTGGAAACACCATATATTTT. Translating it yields CASVLSGPGNTIYF.

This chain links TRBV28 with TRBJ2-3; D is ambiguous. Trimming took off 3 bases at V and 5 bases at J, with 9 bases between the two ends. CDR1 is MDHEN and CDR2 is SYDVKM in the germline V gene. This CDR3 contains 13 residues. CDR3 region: CASSFRFKDTQYF. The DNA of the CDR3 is TGTGCCAGCAGTTTCCGGTTTAAAGATACGCAGTATTTT.

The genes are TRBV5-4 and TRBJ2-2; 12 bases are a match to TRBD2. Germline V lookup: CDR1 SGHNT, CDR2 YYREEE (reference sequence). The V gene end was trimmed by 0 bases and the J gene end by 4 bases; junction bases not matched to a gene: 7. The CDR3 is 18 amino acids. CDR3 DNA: TGTGCCAGCAGCTTGGGGCCTAGCGGGAGGGCCGGCACCGGGGAGCTGTTTTTT. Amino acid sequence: CASSLGPSGRAGTGELFF.

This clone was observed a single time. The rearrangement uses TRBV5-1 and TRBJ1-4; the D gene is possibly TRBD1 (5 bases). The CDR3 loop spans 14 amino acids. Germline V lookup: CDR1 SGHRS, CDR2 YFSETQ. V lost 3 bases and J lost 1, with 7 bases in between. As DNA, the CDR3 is TGCGCCAGCAGCTCGCAGGGAACTAATGAAAAACTGTTTTTT. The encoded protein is CASSSQGTNEKLFF.

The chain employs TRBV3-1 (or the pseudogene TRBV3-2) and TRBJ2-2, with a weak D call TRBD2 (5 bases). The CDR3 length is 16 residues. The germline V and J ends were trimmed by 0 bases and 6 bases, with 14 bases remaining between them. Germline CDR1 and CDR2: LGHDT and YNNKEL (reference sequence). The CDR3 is CASSQDLVGVAGELFF. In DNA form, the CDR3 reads TGTGCCAGCAGCCAAGATCTAGTCGGGGTGGCCGGGGAGCTGTTTTTT.

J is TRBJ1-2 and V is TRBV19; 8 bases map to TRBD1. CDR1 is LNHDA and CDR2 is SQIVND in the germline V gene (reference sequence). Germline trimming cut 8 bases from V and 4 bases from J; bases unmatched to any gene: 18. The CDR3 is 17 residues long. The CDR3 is CASLPPGGAALGYGYTF. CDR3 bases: TGTGCCAGTCTCCCTCCAGGGGGCGCGGCACTGGGCTATGGCTACACCTTC.

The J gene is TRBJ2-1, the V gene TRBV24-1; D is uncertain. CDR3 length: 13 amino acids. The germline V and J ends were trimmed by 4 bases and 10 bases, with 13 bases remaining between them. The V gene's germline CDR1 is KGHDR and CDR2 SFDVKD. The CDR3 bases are TGTGCCACCAGTGACCCCCCGGGTGGCGAGCAGTTCTTC. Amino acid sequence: CATSDPPGGEQFF.

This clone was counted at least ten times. CDR3 DNA sequence: TGCGCCAGCAGCTTGGTGGCGGGAGGGCGCGAGCAGTACTTC. It is translated as CASSLVAGGREQYF. V is TRBV5-1 and J is TRBJ2-7; TRBD2 agrees at 9 bases. V gave up 0 bases and J gave up 6 bases; unmatched junction bases: 4. The length of the CDR3 is 14 residues. CDR1 SGHRS and CDR2 YFSETQ come from the germline V gene.

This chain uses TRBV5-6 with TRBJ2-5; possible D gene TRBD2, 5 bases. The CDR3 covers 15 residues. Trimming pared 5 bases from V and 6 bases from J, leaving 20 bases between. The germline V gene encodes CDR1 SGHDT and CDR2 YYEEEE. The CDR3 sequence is CASSETSGSKKTQYF. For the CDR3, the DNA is TGTGCCAGCAGTGAGACCTCGGGGAGTAAAAAGACCCAGTACTTC. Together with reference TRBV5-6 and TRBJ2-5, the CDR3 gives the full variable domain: DAGVTQSPTHLIKTRGQQVTLRCSPKSGHDTVSWYQQALGQGPQFIFQYYEEEERQRGNFPDRFSGHQFPNYSSELNVNALLLGDSALYLCASSETSGSKKTQYFGPGTRLLVL.